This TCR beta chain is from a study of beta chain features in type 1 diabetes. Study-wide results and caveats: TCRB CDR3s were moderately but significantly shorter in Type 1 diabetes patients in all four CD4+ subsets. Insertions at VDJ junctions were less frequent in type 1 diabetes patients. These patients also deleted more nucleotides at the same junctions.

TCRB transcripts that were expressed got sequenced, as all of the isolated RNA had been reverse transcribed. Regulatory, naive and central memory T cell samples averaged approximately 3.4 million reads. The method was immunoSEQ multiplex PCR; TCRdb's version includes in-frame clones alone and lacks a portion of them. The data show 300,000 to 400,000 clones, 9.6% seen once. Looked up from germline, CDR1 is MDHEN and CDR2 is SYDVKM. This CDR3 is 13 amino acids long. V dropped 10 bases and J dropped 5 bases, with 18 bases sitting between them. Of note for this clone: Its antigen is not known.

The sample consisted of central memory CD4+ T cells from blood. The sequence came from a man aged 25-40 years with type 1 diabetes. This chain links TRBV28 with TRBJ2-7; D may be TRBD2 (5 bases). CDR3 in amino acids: CAIQDGNTNEQYF. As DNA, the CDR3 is TGTGCCATCCAGGACGGGAACACGAACGAGCAGTACTTC.